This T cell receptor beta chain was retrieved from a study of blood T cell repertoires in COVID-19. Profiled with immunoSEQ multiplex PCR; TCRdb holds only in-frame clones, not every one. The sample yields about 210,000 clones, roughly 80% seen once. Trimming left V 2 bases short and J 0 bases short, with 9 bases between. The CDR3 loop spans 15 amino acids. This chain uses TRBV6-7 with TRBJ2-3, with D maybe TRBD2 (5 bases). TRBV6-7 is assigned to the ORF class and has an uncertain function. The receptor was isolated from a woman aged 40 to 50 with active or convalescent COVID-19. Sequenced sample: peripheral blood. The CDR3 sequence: CASSYPLASTDTQYF. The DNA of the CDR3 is TGTGCCAGCAGTTACCCTCTAGCTAGCACAGATACGCAGTATTTT.